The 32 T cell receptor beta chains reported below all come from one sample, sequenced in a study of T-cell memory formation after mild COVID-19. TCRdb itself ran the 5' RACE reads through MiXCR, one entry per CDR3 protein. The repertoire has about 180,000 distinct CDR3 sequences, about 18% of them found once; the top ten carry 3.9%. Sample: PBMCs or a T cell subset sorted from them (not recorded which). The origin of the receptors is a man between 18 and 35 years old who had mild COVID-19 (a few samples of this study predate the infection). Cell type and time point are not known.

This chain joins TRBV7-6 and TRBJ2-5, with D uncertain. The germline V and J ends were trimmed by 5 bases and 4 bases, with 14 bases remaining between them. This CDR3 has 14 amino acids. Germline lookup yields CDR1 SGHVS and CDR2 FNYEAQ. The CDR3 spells CASSGSVAAETQYF. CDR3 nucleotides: TGTGCCAGCAGCGGCTCGGTAGCCGCAGAGACCCAGTACTTC.

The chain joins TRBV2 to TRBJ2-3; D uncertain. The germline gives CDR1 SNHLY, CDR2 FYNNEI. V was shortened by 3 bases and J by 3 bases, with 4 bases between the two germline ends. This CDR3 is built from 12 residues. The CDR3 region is CASSDETDTQYF. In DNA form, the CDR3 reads TGTGCCAGCAGTGATGAAACAGATACGCAGTATTTT. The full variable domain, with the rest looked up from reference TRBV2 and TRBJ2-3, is EPEVTQTPSHQVTQMGQEVILRCVPISNHLYFYWYRQILGQKVEFLVSFYNNEISEKSEIFDDQFSVERPDGSNFTLKIRSTKLEDSAMYFCASSDETDTQYFGPGTRLTVL.

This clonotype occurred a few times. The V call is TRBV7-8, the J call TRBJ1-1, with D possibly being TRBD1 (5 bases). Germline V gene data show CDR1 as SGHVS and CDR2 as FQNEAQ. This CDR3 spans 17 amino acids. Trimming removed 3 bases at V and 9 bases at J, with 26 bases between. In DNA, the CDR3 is TGTGCCAGCAGCTTCTTGTTGGTGGGGGGTCGCGACCGTCAAGCTTTCTTT. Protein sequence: CASSFLLVGGRDRQAFF.

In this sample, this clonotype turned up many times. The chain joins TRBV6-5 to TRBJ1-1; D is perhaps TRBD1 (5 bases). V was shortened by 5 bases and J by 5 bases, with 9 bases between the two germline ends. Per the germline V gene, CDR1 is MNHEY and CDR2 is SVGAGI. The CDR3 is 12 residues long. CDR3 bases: TGTGCCAGCAGTCGACAGAGAACTGAAGCTTTCTTT. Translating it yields CASSRQRTEAFF.

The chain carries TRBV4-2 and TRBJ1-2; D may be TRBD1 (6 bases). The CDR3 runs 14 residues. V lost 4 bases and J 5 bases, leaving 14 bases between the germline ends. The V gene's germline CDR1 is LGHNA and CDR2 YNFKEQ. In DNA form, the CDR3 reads TGTGCCAGCAGCCGGGAGGGGGACCTTTATGGCTACACCTTC. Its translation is CASSREGDLYGYTF.

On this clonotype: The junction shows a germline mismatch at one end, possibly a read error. Written as DNA, the CDR3 is TGCAGTGCGAGAGGGTCCCCGGGGAGCACAGATACGCAGTATTTT. Translated, it gives CSARGSPGSTDTQYF. This chain joins TRBV20-1 and TRBJ2-3, with D possibly TRBD2 on 5 matching bases. The CDR3 has 15 residues. Per germline, CDR1 DFQATT and CDR2 SNEGSKA (reference sequence).

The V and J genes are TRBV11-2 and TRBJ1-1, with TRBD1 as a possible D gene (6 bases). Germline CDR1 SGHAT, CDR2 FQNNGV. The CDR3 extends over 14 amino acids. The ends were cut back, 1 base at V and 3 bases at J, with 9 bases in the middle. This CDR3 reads CASSLGTDYTEAFF. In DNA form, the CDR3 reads TGTGCCAGCAGCTTAGGGACAGACTACACTGAAGCTTTCTTT.

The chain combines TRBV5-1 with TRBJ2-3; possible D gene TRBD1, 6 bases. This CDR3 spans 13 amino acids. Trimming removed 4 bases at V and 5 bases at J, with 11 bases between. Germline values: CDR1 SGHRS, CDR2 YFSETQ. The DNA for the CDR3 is TGCGCCAGCAGCGTACAGGGAAAAGATACGCAGTATTTT. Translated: CASSVQGKDTQYF. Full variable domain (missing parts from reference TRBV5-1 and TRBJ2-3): KAGVTQTPRYLIKTRGQQVTLSCSPISGHRSVSWYQQTPGQGLQFLFEYFSETQRNKGNFPGRFSGRQFSNSRSEMNVSTLELGDSALYLCASSVQGKDTQYFGPGTRLTVL.

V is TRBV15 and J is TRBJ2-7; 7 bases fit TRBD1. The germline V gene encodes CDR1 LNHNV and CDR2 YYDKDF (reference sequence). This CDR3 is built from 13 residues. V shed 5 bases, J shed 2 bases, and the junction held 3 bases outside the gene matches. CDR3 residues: CATSGDSPYEQYF. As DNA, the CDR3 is TGTGCCACCAGCGGGGACAGCCCCTACGAGCAGTACTTC.

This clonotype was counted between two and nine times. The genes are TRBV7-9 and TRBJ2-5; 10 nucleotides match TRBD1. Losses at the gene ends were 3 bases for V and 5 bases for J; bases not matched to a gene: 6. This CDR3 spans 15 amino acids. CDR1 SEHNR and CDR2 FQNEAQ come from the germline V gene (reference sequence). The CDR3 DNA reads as TGTGCCAGCAGCTTGGTGACAGGGGGCGTTGAGACCCAGTACTTC. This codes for CASSLVTGGVETQYF.

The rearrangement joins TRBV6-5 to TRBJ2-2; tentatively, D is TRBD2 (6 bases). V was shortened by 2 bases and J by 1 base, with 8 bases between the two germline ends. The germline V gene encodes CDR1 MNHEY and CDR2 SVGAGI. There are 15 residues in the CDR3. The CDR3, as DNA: TGTGCCAGCAGTTACGACGGGAGGAACACCGGGGAGCTGTTTTTT. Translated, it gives CASSYDGRNTGELFF.

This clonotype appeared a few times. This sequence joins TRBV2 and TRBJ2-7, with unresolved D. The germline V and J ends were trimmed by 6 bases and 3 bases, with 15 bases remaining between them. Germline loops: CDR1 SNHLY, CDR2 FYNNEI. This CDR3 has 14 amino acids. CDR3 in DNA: TGTGCCAGCAGGACTCGGGTCCAACTCTACGAGCAGTACGTC. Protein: CASRTRVQLYEQYV.

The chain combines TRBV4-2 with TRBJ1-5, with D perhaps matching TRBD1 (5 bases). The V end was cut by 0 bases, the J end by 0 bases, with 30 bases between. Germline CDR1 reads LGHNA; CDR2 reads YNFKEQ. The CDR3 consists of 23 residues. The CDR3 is CASSQDGRNSATKGPYSNQPQHF. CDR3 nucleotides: TGTGCCAGCAGCCAAGACGGACGGAACTCGGCCACCAAGGGGCCGTATAGCAATCAGCCCCAGCATTTT.

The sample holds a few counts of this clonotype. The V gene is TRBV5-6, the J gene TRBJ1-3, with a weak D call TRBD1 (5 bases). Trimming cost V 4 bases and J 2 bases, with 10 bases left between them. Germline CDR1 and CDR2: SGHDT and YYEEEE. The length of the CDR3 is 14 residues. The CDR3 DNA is TGTGCCAGCAGCATGTTAGGGGCTGGAAACACCATATATTTT. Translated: CASSMLGAGNTIYF.

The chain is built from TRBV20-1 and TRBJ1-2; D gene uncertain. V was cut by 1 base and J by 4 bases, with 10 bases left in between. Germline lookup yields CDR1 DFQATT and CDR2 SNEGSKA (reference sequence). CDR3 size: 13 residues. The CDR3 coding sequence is TGCAGTGCTAGAGTAATACGGACCTATGGCTACACCTTC. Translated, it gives CSARVIRTYGYTF.

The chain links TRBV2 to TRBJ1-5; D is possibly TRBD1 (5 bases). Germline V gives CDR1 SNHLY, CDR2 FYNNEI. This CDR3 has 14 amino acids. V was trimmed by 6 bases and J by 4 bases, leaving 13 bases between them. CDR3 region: CASSGTSENQPQHF. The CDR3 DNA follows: TGTGCCAGCAGCGGGACGTCAGAAAATCAGCCCCAGCATTTT.

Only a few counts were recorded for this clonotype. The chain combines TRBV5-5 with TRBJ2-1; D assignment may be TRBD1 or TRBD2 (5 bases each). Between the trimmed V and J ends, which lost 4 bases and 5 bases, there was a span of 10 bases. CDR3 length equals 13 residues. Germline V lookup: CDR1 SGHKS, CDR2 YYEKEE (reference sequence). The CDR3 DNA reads TGTGCCAGCAGCCAGGGAGAGAACAATGAGCAGTTCTTC. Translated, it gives CASSQGENNEQFF. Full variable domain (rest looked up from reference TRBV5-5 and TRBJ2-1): DAGVTQSPTHLIKTRGQQVTLRCSPISGHKSVSWYQQVLGQGPQFIFQYYEKEERGRGNFPDRFSARQFPNYSSELNVNALLLGDSALYLCASSQGENNEQFFGPGTRLTVL.

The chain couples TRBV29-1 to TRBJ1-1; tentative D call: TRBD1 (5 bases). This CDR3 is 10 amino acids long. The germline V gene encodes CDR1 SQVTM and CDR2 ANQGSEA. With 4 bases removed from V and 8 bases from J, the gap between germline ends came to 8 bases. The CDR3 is CSVGDGEAFF. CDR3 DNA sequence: TGCAGCGTTGGGGACGGCGAAGCTTTCTTT.

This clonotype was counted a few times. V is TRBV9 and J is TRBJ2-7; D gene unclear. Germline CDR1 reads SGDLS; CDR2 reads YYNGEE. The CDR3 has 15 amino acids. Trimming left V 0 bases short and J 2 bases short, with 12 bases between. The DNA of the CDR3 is TGTGCCAGCAGCGTAGCTGGGTCCTCCCCCTACGAGCAGTACTTC. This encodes CASSVAGSSPYEQYF. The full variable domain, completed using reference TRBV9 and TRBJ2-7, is DSGVTQTPKHLITATGQRVTLRCSPRSGDLSVYWYQQSLDQGLQFLIQYYNGEERAKGNILERFSAQQFPDLHSELNLSSLELGDSALYFCASSVAGSSPYEQYFGPGTRLTVT.

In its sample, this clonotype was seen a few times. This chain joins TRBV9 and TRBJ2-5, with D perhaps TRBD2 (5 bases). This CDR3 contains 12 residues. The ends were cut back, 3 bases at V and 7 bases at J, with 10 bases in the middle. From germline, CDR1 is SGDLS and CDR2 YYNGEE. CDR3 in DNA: TGTGCCAGCAGCGAGGCCGAGGGGACCCAGTACTTC. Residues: CASSEAEGTQYF.

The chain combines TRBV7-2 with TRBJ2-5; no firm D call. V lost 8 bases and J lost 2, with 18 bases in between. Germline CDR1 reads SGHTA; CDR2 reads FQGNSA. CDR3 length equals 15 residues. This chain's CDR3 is CASGTFRITQETQYF. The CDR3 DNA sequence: TGTGCCAGCGGAACTTTCAGGATCACACAAGAGACCCAGTACTTC.

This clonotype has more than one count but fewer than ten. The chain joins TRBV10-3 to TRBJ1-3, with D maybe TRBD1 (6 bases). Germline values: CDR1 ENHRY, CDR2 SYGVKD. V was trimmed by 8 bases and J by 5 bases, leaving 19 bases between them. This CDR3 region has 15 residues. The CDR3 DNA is TGTGCCATCGGTACTCGGGGAACAGGGAGAAACACCATATATTTT. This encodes CAIGTRGTGRNTIYF.

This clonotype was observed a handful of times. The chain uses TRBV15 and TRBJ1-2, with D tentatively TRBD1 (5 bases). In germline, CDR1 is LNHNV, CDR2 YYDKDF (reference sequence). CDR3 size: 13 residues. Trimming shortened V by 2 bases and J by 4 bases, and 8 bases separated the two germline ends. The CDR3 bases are TGTGCCACCAGCAGAACCGACAGCTATGGCTACACCTTC. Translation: CATSRTDSYGYTF. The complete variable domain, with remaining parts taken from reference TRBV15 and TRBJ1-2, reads DAMVIQNPRYQVTQFGKPVTLSCSQTLNHNVMYWYQQKSSQAPKLLFHYYDKDFNNEADTPDNFQSRRPNTSFCFLDIRSPGLGDTAMYLCATSRTDSYGYTFGSGTRLTVV.

As DNA, the CDR3 is TGCGCCAGCAGCAAACAGGGTCTGAACACTGAAGCTTTCTTT. This codes for CASSKQGLNTEAFF. The chain employs TRBV5-1 and TRBJ1-1, with D possibly being TRBD1 (6 bases). Looked up from germline, CDR1 is SGHRS and CDR2 is YFSETQ. The CDR3 is made up of 14 amino acids. Trimming left V 4 bases short and J 0 bases short, with 10 bases between.

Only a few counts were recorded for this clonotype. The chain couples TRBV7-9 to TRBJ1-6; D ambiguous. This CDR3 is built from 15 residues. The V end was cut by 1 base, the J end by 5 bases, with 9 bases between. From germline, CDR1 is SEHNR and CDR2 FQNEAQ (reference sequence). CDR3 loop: CASSLGRRDNSPLHF. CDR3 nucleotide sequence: TGTGCCAGCAGCTTAGGTCGTAGGGATAATTCACCCCTCCACTTT.

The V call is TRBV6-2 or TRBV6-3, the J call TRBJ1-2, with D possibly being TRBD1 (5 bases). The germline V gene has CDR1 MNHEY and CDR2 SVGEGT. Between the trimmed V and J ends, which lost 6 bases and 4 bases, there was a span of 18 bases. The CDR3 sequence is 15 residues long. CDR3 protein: CASRATDAVTYGYTF. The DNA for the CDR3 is TGTGCCAGCAGGGCGACAGACGCGGTTACCTATGGCTACACCTTC.

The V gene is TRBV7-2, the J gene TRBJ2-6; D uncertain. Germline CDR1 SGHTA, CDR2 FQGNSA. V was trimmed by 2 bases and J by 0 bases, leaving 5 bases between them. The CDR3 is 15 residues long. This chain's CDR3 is CASSLIASGANVLTF. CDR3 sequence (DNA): TGTGCCAGCAGCTTAATAGCCTCTGGGGCCAACGTCCTGACTTTC. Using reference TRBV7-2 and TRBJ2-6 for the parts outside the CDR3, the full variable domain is GAGVSQSPSNKVTEKGKDVELRCDPISGHTALYWYRQSLGQGLEFLIYFQGNSAPDKSGLPSDRFSAERTGGSVSTLTIQRTQQEDSAVYLCASSLIASGANVLTFGAGSRLTVL.

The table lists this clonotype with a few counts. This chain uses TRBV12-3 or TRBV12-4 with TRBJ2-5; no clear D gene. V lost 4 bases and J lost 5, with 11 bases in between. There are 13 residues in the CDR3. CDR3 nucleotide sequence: TGTGCCAGCAGTTCAAAGAGCGTGGAGACCCAGTACTTC. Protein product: CASSSKSVETQYF.

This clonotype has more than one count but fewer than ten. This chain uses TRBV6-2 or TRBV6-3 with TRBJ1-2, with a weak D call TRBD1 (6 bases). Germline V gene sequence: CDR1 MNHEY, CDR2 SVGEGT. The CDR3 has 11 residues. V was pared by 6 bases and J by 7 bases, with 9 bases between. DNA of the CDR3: TGTGCCAGCAGGCACAGGGTTGGCTACACCTTC. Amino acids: CASRHRVGYTF.

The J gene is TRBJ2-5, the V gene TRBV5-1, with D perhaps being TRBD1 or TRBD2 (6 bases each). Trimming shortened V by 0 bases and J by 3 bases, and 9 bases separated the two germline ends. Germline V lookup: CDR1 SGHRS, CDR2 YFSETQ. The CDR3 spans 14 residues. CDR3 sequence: CASSLARGEETQYF. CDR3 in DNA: TGCGCCAGCAGCTTGGCGAGGGGGGAAGAGACCCAGTACTTC.

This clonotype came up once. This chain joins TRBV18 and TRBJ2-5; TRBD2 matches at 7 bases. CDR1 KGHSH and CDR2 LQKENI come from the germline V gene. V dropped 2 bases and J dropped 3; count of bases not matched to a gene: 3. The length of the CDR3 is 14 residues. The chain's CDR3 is CASSPAGLEETQYF. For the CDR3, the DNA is TGTGCCAGCTCACCAGCTGGACTAGAAGAGACCCAGTACTTC.

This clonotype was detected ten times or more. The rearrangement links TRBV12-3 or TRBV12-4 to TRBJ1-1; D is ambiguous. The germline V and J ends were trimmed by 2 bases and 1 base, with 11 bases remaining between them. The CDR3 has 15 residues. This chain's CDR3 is CASSLSSRPNTEAFF. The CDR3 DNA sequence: TGTGCCAGCAGTTTATCGAGCAGGCCGAACACTGAAGCTTTCTTT.